Reported below is one TCR beta chain. What it binds is unknown. Sequencing was performed with immunoSEQ multiplex PCR; in TCRdb, only in-frame clones are kept and a portion is missing. The sample carries about 32,000 clones, about 80% recorded once. The data were obtained in a study of a mutant IDH1 vaccine in newly diagnosed glioma. General study points: Pseudoprogression appeared unlinked to shifts in leading peripheral T cell clonotypes.

Trimming removed 6 bases from V and 6 bases from J; junction bases left unmatched: 9. CDR3 size: 15 residues. Per the germline V gene, CDR1 is MNHEY and CDR2 is SVGAGI. Time point of the sample: week 35, safety follow-up. In the vaccine, a single dose held 300 ug of the mutant IDH1 20-mer peptide, along with topical imiquimod. The rearrangement uses TRBV6-5 and TRBJ2-1; 9 nucleotides line up with TRBD2. The material sequenced was PBMCs, taken from a glioma patient whose treatment included an IDH1 peptide vaccine. The clonotype originates from a woman aged 40 to 50 with glioma. The CDR3: CASRPAGGQGNEQFF. Written as DNA, the CDR3 is TGTGCCAGCAGGCCAGCGGGGGGCCAGGGCAATGAGCAGTTCTTC.